The source of this TCR beta chain is a study of control samples from healthy donors and cancer patients. In this sample, this clone turned up once. This table comes from immunoSEQ multiplex PCR, and its TCRdb copy is limited to in-frame clones, with some not included. The sample gives 95,000 to 150,000 clones, around nine tenths of which show up once; over 10% is in the top ten. The sample comprised blood. This TCR was recovered from a man aged 30 to 39 in good health.

The CDR3 DNA follows: TGTGCCAGCAGCTTAGCCGTACAGCTATCGAACACCGGGGAGCTGTTTTTT. Residues: CASSLAVQLSNTGELFF. This chain links TRBV7-9 with TRBJ2-2; D ambiguous. CDR3 size: 17 residues. Trimming removed 0 bases at V and 0 bases at J, with 11 bases between. Germline-derived CDR1 and CDR2 are SEHNR and FQNEAQ (reference sequence). Full variable domain (rest looked up from reference TRBV7-9 and TRBJ2-2): DTGVSQNPRHKITKRGQNVTFRCDPISEHNRLYWYRQTLGQGPEFLTYFQNEAQLEKSRLLSDRFSAERPKGSFSTLEIQRTEQGDSAMYLCASSLAVQLSNTGELFFGEGSRLTVL.